Here is one T cell receptor (beta chain) with its context. Antigen unknown. The data originate from a study of breast tumors, draining lymph nodes, adjacent tissues. The study, taken as a whole, reports: The lymph node origin of tumor T cells was framed as consistent with a hypothesis, not demonstrated. Most tumor T cells seemingly derive from lymph node, then expand in tumor. Luminal-like breast cancer showed significantly higher tumor–nontumor repertoire similarity than basal-like. Compared with lymph nodes, tumors were less diverse; compared with nontumor tissue, more.

The CDR3 is 11 residues long. Germline values: CDR1 MNHEY, CDR2 SVGAGI. V was shortened by 6 bases and J by 4 bases, with 7 bases between the two germline ends. Samples came from axillary lymph nodes draining the breast cancer. Using its own MiXCR run on the multiplex PCR reads, TCRdb lists one record per CDR3 protein. The sample records 200,000 to 250,000 distinct CDR3 sequences, around 35% being singletons. This receptor was identified in a female donor with breast cancer. Some clones in this sample may be carry-over from other donors' samples. The gene calls are TRBV6-5 and TRBJ2-7, with D unresolved. The sample consisted of axillary lymph node tissue. CDR3 nucleotides: TGTGCCAGCAGACACGCGTACGAGCAGTACTTC. Amino acid sequence: CASRHAYEQYF.